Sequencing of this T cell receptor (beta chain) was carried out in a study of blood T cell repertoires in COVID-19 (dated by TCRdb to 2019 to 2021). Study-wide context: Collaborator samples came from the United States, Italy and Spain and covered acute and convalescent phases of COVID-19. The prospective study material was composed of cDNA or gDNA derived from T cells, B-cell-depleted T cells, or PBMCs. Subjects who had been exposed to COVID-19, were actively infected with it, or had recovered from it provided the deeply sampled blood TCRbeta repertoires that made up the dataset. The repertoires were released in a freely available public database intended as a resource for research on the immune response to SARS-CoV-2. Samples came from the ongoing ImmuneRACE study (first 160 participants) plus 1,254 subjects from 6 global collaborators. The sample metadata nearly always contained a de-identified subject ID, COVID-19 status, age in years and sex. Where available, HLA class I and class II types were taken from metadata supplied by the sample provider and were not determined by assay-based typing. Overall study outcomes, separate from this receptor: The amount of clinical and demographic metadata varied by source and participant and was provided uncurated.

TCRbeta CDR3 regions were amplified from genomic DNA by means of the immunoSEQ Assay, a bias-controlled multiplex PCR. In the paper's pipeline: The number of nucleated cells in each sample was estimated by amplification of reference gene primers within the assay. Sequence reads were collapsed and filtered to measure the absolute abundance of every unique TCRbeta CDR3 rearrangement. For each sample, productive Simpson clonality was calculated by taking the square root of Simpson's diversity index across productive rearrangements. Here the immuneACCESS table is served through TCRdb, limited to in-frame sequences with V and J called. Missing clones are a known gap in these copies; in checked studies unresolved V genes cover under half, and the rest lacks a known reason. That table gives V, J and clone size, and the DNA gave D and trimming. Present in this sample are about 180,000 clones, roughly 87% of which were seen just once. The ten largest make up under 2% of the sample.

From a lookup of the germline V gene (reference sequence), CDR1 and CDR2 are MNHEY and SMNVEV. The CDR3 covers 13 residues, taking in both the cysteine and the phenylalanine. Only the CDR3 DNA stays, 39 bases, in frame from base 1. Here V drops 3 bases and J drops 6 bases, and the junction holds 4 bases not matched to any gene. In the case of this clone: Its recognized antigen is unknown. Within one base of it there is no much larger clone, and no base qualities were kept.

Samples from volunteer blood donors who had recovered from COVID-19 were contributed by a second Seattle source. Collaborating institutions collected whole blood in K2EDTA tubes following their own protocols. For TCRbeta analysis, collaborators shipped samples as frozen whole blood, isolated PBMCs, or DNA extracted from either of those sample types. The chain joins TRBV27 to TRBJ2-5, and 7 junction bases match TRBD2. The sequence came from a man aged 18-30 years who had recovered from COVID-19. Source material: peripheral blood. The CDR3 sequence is CASSLEREQTQYF. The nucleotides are TGTGCCAGCAGTTTGGAGCGGGAACAGACCCAGTACTTC.